The 29 T cell receptor beta chains listed next were all sequenced from one sample in a study of blood T cell repertoires in COVID-19. Sequencing was performed with immunoSEQ multiplex PCR; in TCRdb, only in-frame clones are kept and a portion is missing. Counted here are over 300,000 clones, over 75% occurring once; the ten biggest clones make up about 10%. The sequencing sample was made of PBMCs or T cells enriched from blood (not recorded which). These receptors were collected from a woman between 18 and 29 years old who had recovered from COVID-19.

This clone was picked up a small number of times. The V and J genes are TRBV3-1 (or the pseudogene TRBV3-2) and TRBJ1-6; 7 positions agree with TRBD1. The CDR3 runs 14 residues. Germline trimming cut 2 bases from V and 8 bases from J; bases unmatched to any gene: 3. CDR1 LGHDT and CDR2 YNNKEL come from the germline V gene (reference sequence). The CDR3: CASSQRQGYSPLHF. In DNA form, the CDR3 reads TGTGCCAGCAGCCAACGACAGGGATATTCACCCCTCCACTTT.

The rearrangement joins TRBV5-1 to TRBJ2-5, with 11 bases fitting TRBD1. J gave up 2 bases and V 0 bases, and 3 bases lay outside the gene matches. Per germline, CDR1 SGHRS and CDR2 YFSETQ. The CDR3 runs 16 residues. Here the CDR3 reads CASSLAGTGGQETQYF. The CDR3 nucleotides read TGCGCCAGCAGCTTGGCCGGGACAGGGGGACAAGAGACCCAGTACTTC. The full variable domain, in which reference TRBV5-1 and TRBJ2-5 provide the parts outside the CDR3, is KAGVTQTPRYLIKTRGQQVTLSCSPISGHRSVSWYQQTPGQGLQFLFEYFSETQRNKGNFPGRFSGRQFSNSRSEMNVSTLELGDSALYLCASSLAGTGGQETQYFGPGTRLLVL.

The gene calls are TRBV11-2 and TRBJ1-5; D not resolved. The germline V gene has CDR1 SGHAT and CDR2 FQNNGV. Trimming stripped 1 base from V and 5 bases from J, with 6 bases between. The CDR3 is 13 amino acids. CDR3 nucleotides: TGTGCCAGCAGCTTAGGGAGAGATCAGCCCCAGCATTTT. Translating gives CASSLGRDQPQHF.

The chain recombines TRBV10-1 with TRBJ1-1, with 7 bases that match TRBD1. CDR1 WNHNN and CDR2 SYGVQD come from the germline V gene (reference sequence). The CDR3 loop spans 15 amino acids. J was trimmed by 1 base and V by 9 bases; bases with no gene match: 11. CDR3 protein: CASSKHRGWNTEAFF. DNA of the CDR3: TGCGCCAGTAGTAAACACAGGGGCTGGAACACTGAAGCTTTCTTT.

This rearrangement joins TRBV7-9 to TRBJ1-1, with D perhaps matching TRBD1 (5 bases). The CDR3 is made up of 16 amino acids. Trimming pared 5 bases from V and 0 bases from J, leaving 16 bases between. CDR1 is SEHNR, CDR2 FQNEAQ, per germline (reference sequence). CDR3 sequence: CASSKQLGGMNTEAFF. CDR3 DNA sequence: TGTGCCAGCAGCAAACAATTGGGGGGAATGAACACTGAAGCTTTCTTT. Drawing the rest from reference TRBV7-9 and TRBJ1-1, the complete variable domain is DTGVSQNPRHKITKRGQNVTFRCDPISEHNRLYWYRQTLGQGPEFLTYFQNEAQLEKSRLLSDRFSAERPKGSFSTLEIQRTEQGDSAMYLCASSKQLGGMNTEAFFGQGTRLTVV.

The chain is built from TRBV11-2 and TRBJ2-3, with 13 bases identical to TRBD2. CDR1 and CDR2 (germline): SGHAT, FQNNGV. The V gene end was trimmed by 5 bases and the J gene end by 5 bases; junction bases not matched to a gene: 4. CDR3 length: 15 residues. The CDR3 nucleotides read TGTGCCAGCAGCCTTGGACTAGCGGGGGTAGATACGCAGTATTTT. This translates into CASSLGLAGVDTQYF.

The chain uses TRBV27 and TRBJ1-6; a possible D gene is TRBD1 (5 bases). Germline CDR1 MNHEY, CDR2 SMNVEV (reference sequence). The V end was cut by 3 bases, the J end by 5 bases, with 11 bases between. CDR3 length: 15 residues. DNA for the CDR3: TGTGCCAGCAGTTTCAACAGGATTGATAATTCACCCCTCCACTTT. Encoded protein: CASSFNRIDNSPLHF.

The chain is built from TRBV7-6 and TRBJ2-5; D gene uncertain. Germline V gene sequence: CDR1 SGHVS, CDR2 FNYEAQ. This CDR3 region has 13 residues. The ends were cut back, 10 bases at V and 2 bases at J, with 14 bases in the middle. The CDR3 coding sequence is TGTGCCACCTCGTTAATTCAGCAAGAGACCCAGTACTTC. It encodes CATSLIQQETQYF. Variable domain in full (rest from reference TRBV7-6 and TRBJ2-5): GAGVSQSPRYKVTKRGQDVALRCDPISGHVSLYWYRQALGQGPEFLTYFNYEAQQDKSGLPNDRFSAERPEGSISTLTIQRTEQRDSAMYRCATSLIQQETQYFGPGTRLLVL.

This chain's CDR3 is CARSTWHTGPNEQYF. DNA for the CDR3: TGTGCCAGATCAACCTGGCATACAGGGCCCAACGAGCAGTACTTC. The chain has TRBV2 and TRBJ2-7, with a tentative D call TRBD1 (6 bases). This CDR3 contains 15 residues. V was trimmed by 9 bases and J by 5 bases, leaving 23 bases between them. The germline CDR1 and CDR2 sequences are SNHLY and FYNNEI. Supplemented by reference TRBV2 and TRBJ2-7, the full variable domain reads EPEVTQTPSHQVTQMGQEVILRCVPISNHLYFYWYRQILGQKVEFLVSFYNNEISEKSEIFDDQFSVERPDGSNFTLKIRSTKLEDSAMYFCARSTWHTGPNEQYFGPGTRLTVT.

The V and J genes are TRBV28 and TRBJ1-2, with TRBD1 identical over 9 bases. Unmatched junction bases numbered 1, after V lost 3 bases and J lost 2 bases. The CDR3 totals 14 residues. Germline V gene lookup returns CDR1 MDHEN and CDR2 SYDVKM. CDR3 DNA: TGTGCCAGCAGTTTGGGGACAGGGAACTATGGCTACACCTTC. Translation gives CASSLGTGNYGYTF.

The rearrangement links TRBV12-3 or TRBV12-4 to TRBJ1-3; D remains ambiguous. Deletions cut 6 bases from V and 9 bases from J, with 12 bases between. CDR3 length: 12 residues. DNA for the CDR3: TGTGCCAGCAGGGGCCCAGAGGGCACCATATATTTT. It is translated as CASRGPEGTIYF.

The V and J genes are TRBV7-9 and TRBJ2-2, with 7 bases identical to TRBD1. The CDR3 is 14 amino acids. The ends lost 5 bases at V and 5 bases at J; junction bases unmatched: 5. CDR1 and CDR2 from the germline V gene are SEHNR and FQNEAQ (reference sequence). CDR3: CASSIQGNTGELFF. The CDR3 DNA reads TGTGCCAGCAGCATACAGGGGAATACCGGGGAGCTGTTTTTT.

This clone was observed a single time. The J gene is TRBJ2-7, the V gene TRBV10-3; 9 bases map to TRBD1. The V gene end was trimmed by 6 bases and the J gene end by 2 bases; junction bases not matched to a gene: 11. Germline V gene data show CDR1 as ENHRY and CDR2 as SYGVKD. The CDR3 length is 16 residues. Here the CDR3 reads CAISPNPGTGTYEQYF. Written as DNA, the CDR3 is TGTGCCATCAGCCCAAATCCCGGGACAGGGACCTACGAGCAGTACTTC.

The V gene is TRBV29-1, the J gene TRBJ1-2; D is uncertain. Trimming removed 3 bases from V and 2 bases from J, with 7 bases in between. CDR1 is SQVTM and CDR2 is ANQGSEA in the germline V gene. The CDR3 is made up of 12 amino acids. The CDR3 protein is CSVEASNYGYTF. The CDR3 region has the DNA TGCAGCGTTGAGGCTAGCAACTATGGCTACACCTTC.

V usage is TRBV29-1 and J usage is TRBJ1-1, with 9 bases lining up with TRBD1. CDR1 SQVTM and CDR2 ANQGSEA come from the germline V gene. This CDR3 comprises 13 residues. V lost 7 bases to trimming and J lost 0 bases; unmatched junction nucleotides: 3. The CDR3 region is CSGGQGMNTEAFF. CDR3 bases: TGCAGCGGGGGACAGGGAATGAACACTGAAGCTTTCTTT.

The chain combines TRBV2 with TRBJ1-3; D possibly corresponds to TRBD1 (5 bases). Trimming left V 6 bases short and J 0 bases short, with 15 bases between. From germline, CDR1 is SNHLY and CDR2 FYNNEI. CDR3 length: 16 amino acids. The CDR3 protein is CASSPNDRRSGNTIYF. Here the CDR3 DNA reads TGTGCCAGCAGCCCTAACGACAGACGCTCTGGAAACACCATATATTTT.

The chain is built from TRBV5-1 and TRBJ1-3, with D perhaps matching TRBD1 (6 bases). V gave up 4 bases and J gave up 0 bases, with 8 bases separating them. The CDR3 consists of 14 residues. Germline CDR1 reads SGHRS; CDR2 reads YFSETQ. CDR3 DNA sequence: TGCGCCAGCAGCGACAGGTTCTCTGGAAACACCATATATTTT. Its protein is CASSDRFSGNTIYF.

This clone was picked up one time. This chain uses TRBV4-2 with TRBJ1-3; D possibly corresponds to TRBD1 (5 bases). The CDR3 runs to 15 residues. V lost 4 bases to trimming and J lost 0 bases, with 10 bases between them. The germline CDR1 and CDR2 sequences are LGHNA and YNFKEQ. The CDR3 DNA sequence: TGTGCCAGCAGCCTTGACAGTGCCTCTGGAAACACCATATATTTT. It specifies CASSLDSASGNTIYF.

The chain is built from TRBV12-5 and TRBJ2-1; 8 bases agree with TRBD1. In germline, CDR1 is LGHNT, CDR2 FRNRAP. The CDR3 is 16 residues long. The V gene end was trimmed by 3 bases and the J gene end by 9 bases; junction bases not matched to a gene: 13. The CDR3 spells CASGFGQGATLAEQFF. The CDR3 DNA sequence: TGTGCTAGTGGTTTCGGTCAGGGGGCCACTCTCGCTGAGCAGTTCTTC.

This clone showed up just once. The chain joins TRBV7-9 to TRBJ1-5; 8 bases align to TRBD1. The CDR3 spans 15 residues. In germline, CDR1 is SEHNR, CDR2 FQNEAQ (reference sequence). The ends lost 3 bases at V and 5 bases at J; junction bases unmatched: 6. This chain's CDR3 is CASSFTGGDDQPQHF. The DNA for the CDR3 is TGTGCCAGCAGCTTTACAGGGGGTGACGATCAGCCCCAGCATTTT.

The chain couples TRBV27 to TRBJ1-1, with 7 bases identical to TRBD1. The CDR3 length is 13 residues. CDR1 is MNHEY and CDR2 is SMNVEV in the germline V gene (reference sequence). V dropped 6 bases and J dropped 3; count of bases not matched to a gene: 4. CDR3 in DNA: TGTGCCAGCAGATCCACAGGGGACACTGAAGCTTTCTTT. Translating it yields CASRSTGDTEAFF.

V is TRBV28 and J is TRBJ1-1; D may be TRBD1 (6 bases). The CDR3 has 16 residues. V dropped 6 bases and J dropped 4 bases, with 21 bases sitting between them. CDR1 is MDHEN, CDR2 SYDVKM, per germline. The CDR3 protein is CASSLDSPRWGTEAFF. The CDR3 DNA is TGTGCCAGCAGCTTGGACAGTCCAAGATGGGGCACTGAAGCTTTCTTT.

The V call is TRBV27, the J call TRBJ2-7; TRBD1 might be the D (5 bases). Germline V gives CDR1 MNHEY, CDR2 SMNVEV (reference sequence). Between the trimmed V and J ends, which lost 5 bases and 2 bases, there was a span of 13 bases. This CDR3 has 14 residues. The CDR3 nucleotides are TGTGCCAGCAGTCGACAGTCAATTACCTACGAGCAGTACTTC. Encoded protein: CASSRQSITYEQYF.

The J gene is TRBJ1-2, the V gene TRBV3-1 (or the pseudogene TRBV3-2); D is perhaps TRBD1 (5 bases). The CDR3 covers 17 residues. The V and J ends lost 0 bases and 6 bases respectively, with 20 bases between them. CDR1 LGHDT and CDR2 YNNKEL come from the germline V gene (reference sequence). CDR3 loop: CASSQEGTRGGLDGYTF. In DNA, the CDR3 is TGTGCCAGCAGCCAAGAAGGAACAAGGGGAGGATTGGATGGCTACACCTTC.

The chain is built from TRBV3-1 (or the pseudogene TRBV3-2) and TRBJ2-7, with TRBD1 identical over 8 bases. The CDR3 is made up of 14 amino acids. The J segment lost 2 bases and the V segment lost 4 bases, leaving 4 bases of the junction unmatched. Per germline, CDR1 LGHDT and CDR2 YNNKEL (reference sequence). CDR3 loop: CASSPTGQAYEQYF. The CDR3 DNA reads as TGTGCCAGCAGCCCCACGGGACAGGCCTACGAGCAGTACTTC.

This CDR3 reads CASGRDLEREQFF. The CDR3 DNA is TGTGCCAGCGGCCGGGACTTAGAGCGGGAGCAGTTCTTC. The V and J genes are TRBV2 and TRBJ2-1, with D perhaps TRBD2 (6 bases). Germline values: CDR1 SNHLY, CDR2 FYNNEI. Trimming removed 8 bases at V and 10 bases at J, with 18 bases between. This CDR3 is built from 13 residues. Variable domain in full (rest from reference TRBV2 and TRBJ2-1): EPEVTQTPSHQVTQMGQEVILRCVPISNHLYFYWYRQILGQKVEFLVSFYNNEISEKSEIFDDQFSVERPDGSNFTLKIRSTKLEDSAMYFCASGRDLEREQFFGPGTRLTVL.

The chain links TRBV7-8 to TRBJ1-2; no reliable D call. Germline values: CDR1 SGHVS, CDR2 FQNEAQ. V lost 2 bases to trimming and J lost 6 bases, with 10 bases between them. The CDR3 length is 13 residues. The CDR3: CASSLLETDGYTF. In DNA form, the CDR3 reads TGTGCCAGCAGCTTATTGGAGACGGATGGCTACACCTTC.

This clone occurred once. The CDR3 bases are TGCGCCAGCAGTGGCGGATACAATGAGCAGTTCTTC. This translates into CASSGGYNEQFF. The chain carries TRBV5-1 and TRBJ2-1; no clear D gene. Per the germline V gene, CDR1 is SGHRS and CDR2 is YFSETQ. The CDR3 runs to 12 residues. Between the trimmed V and J ends, which lost 5 bases and 4 bases, there was a span of 7 bases.

The V call is TRBV5-8, the J call TRBJ2-7, with 8 bases lining up with TRBD1. The J segment lost 2 bases and the V segment lost 4 bases, leaving 8 bases of the junction unmatched. CDR1 and CDR2 from the germline V gene are SGHTS and YDEGEE. The CDR3 sequence is 15 residues long. DNA of the CDR3: TGTGCCAGCAGCCGAGGACAGGGTACTACCTACGAGCAGTACTTC. Translation: CASSRGQGTTYEQYF.